What follows are 21 T cell receptor beta chains derived from one specimen sequenced in a study of control samples from healthy donors and cancer patients. This table comes from immunoSEQ multiplex PCR, and its TCRdb copy is limited to in-frame clones, with some not included. The profile shows about 44,000 clones, roughly 86% of them singletons. The sequenced material came from PBMCs. The source is a woman aged 60-75 years with lung cancer.

The V call is TRBV9, the J call TRBJ1-2, with 7 bases fitting TRBD1. The CDR3 totals 16 residues. J gave up 8 bases and V 0 bases, and 13 bases lay outside the gene matches. CDR1 is SGDLS and CDR2 is YYNGEE in the germline V gene. As DNA, the CDR3 is TGTGCCAGCAGCGTAGAAGCTGAGGAGGGGGCGCAAGGCTACACCTTC. Protein product: CASSVEAEEGAQGYTF.

The rearrangement links TRBV7-9 to TRBJ1-1, with TRBD1 as a possible D gene (5 bases). The CDR3 sequence is 15 residues long. Germline CDR1 SEHNR, CDR2 FQNEAQ (reference sequence). The V gene lost 2 bases and the J gene lost 6 bases, with 16 bases spanning the gap. CDR3 sequence (DNA): TGTGCCAGCAGCTTATACGGGGGTACGAGGCCTGAAGCTTTCTTT. Translation: CASSLYGGTRPEAFF.

V gene TRBV27 combines with J gene TRBJ2-7; D assignment may be TRBD1 or TRBD2 (6 bases each). The length of the CDR3 is 15 residues. Germline V gene data show CDR1 as MNHEY and CDR2 as SMNVEV (reference sequence). Trimming removed 2 bases at V and 0 bases at J, with 11 bases between. CDR3 nucleotide sequence: TGTGCCAGCAGTTTAACGGGGGCGGGCTCCTACGAGCAGTACTTC. Protein product: CASSLTGAGSYEQYF.

This clone has just a few counts. The chain employs TRBV5-5 and TRBJ1-1, with D unclear. Between the trimmed V and J ends, which lost 0 bases and 1 base, there was a span of 7 bases. Germline CDR1 and CDR2: SGHKS and YYEKEE (reference sequence). The length of the CDR3 is 14 residues. In nucleotides, the CDR3 is TGTGCCAGCAGCTTGGAGGTAGCGAACACTGAAGCTTTCTTT. Translation gives CASSLEVANTEAFF.

A note on this clone: Other nucleotide sequences from this sample produce the same CDR3. V and J are TRBV5-5 and TRBJ2-1; 8 bases are a match to TRBD1. This CDR3 is built from 15 residues. J lost 1 base, V lost 1 base, and 1 base had no gene match. Germline V lookup: CDR1 SGHKS, CDR2 YYEKEE (reference sequence). Here the CDR3 DNA reads TGTGCCAGCAGCTTGACAGGGGGTTCCTACAATGAGCAGTTCTTC. It yields the protein CASSLTGGSYNEQFF.

V gene TRBV4-1 combines with J gene TRBJ1-2; D call uncertain. The ends were cut back, 1 base at V and 6 bases at J, with 15 bases in the middle. The CDR3 is 15 residues long. CDR1 is MGHRA and CDR2 is YSYEKL in the germline V gene. The CDR3 DNA follows: TGCGCCAGCAGCCAAGCCTCCCGGTTATTCGATGGCTACACCTTC. Protein product: CASSQASRLFDGYTF.

The chain recombines TRBV3-1 (or the pseudogene TRBV3-2) with TRBJ2-5; TRBD2 aligns across 9 bases. The V gene end was trimmed by 4 bases and the J gene end by 3 bases; junction bases not matched to a gene: 12. The germline CDR1 and CDR2 sequences are LGHDT and YNNKEL (reference sequence). The CDR3 contains 17 residues. The CDR3 is CASSPPLGREGEETQYF. CDR3 bases: TGTGCCAGCAGCCCCCCCCTGGGGCGGGAGGGGGAAGAGACCCAGTACTTC.

The chain employs TRBV24-1 and TRBJ2-1, with D perhaps being TRBD1 or TRBD2 (5 bases each). The V end lost 4 bases, the J end lost 8 bases, and 14 bases lay between the germline ends. This CDR3 region has 14 residues. In germline, CDR1 is KGHDR, CDR2 SFDVKD. The CDR3 reads CATSETGPLDEQFF. The DNA of the CDR3 is TGTGCCACCAGTGAAACGGGACCCTTGGATGAGCAGTTCTTC.

This chain joins TRBV21-1 and TRBJ1-5. TRBV21-1 is termed a pseudogene. The CDR3 is 16 amino acids. CDR3 region: CASSNPPGTRNQPQHF. Written as DNA, the CDR3 is TGTGCCAGCAGCAATCCTCCGGGGACCCGCAATCAGCCCCAGCATTTT.

V usage is TRBV6-5 and J usage is TRBJ1-2; a possible D gene is TRBD1 (5 bases). The CDR3 is made up of 11 amino acids. With 7 bases removed from V and 8 bases from J, the gap between germline ends came to 11 bases. Germline V gene data show CDR1 as MNHEY and CDR2 as SVGAGI. CDR3: CASNQGGGYTF. CDR3 in DNA: TGTGCCAGCAACCAGGGTGGCGGCTACACCTTC.

The V call is TRBV2, the J call TRBJ2-7, with a weak D call TRBD2 (6 bases). Germline V CDR1 and CDR2: SNHLY, FYNNEI. CDR3 length: 12 amino acids. The V gene lost 8 bases and the J gene lost 1 base, with 9 bases spanning the gap. CDR3 sequence reads: CASAGSSYEQYF. The CDR3 region has the DNA TGTGCCAGCGCCGGGAGTTCCTACGAGCAGTACTTC.

The chain has TRBV11-3 and TRBJ2-5; 10 nucleotides align to TRBD1. The germline V gene has CDR1 SGHNT and CDR2 YENEEA. V gave up 1 base and J gave up 4 bases; unmatched junction bases: 9. The CDR3 spans 17 residues. In DNA form, the CDR3 reads TGTGCCAGCAGCTTAGGCGCCGGGACAGGGGCTCGAGAGACCCAGTACTTC. It is translated as CASSLGAGTGARETQYF.

The V gene is TRBV19, the J gene TRBJ2-3, with a possible D match to TRBD2 (6 bases). Germline V lookup: CDR1 LNHDA, CDR2 SQIVND (reference sequence). There are 15 residues in the CDR3. V lost 4 bases to trimming and J lost 2 bases, with 13 bases between them. CDR3 bases: TGTGCCAGTAGTAGATTAGCGGAGAACACAGATACGCAGTATTTT. Translating gives CASSRLAENTDTQYF.

The rearrangement joins TRBV2 to TRBJ2-7, with D tentatively TRBD2 (6 bases). Trimming stripped 7 bases from V and 7 bases from J, with 20 bases between. From germline, CDR1 is SNHLY and CDR2 FYNNEI. The CDR3 is 14 amino acids. The CDR3 nucleotides read TGTGCCAGCACTGGGACTGGGGGAGATGGTGAGCAGTACTTC. Protein sequence: CASTGTGGDGEQYF.

V usage is TRBV7-2 and J usage is TRBJ2-3; TRBD2 might be the D (5 bases). The germline V and J ends were trimmed by 3 bases and 9 bases, with 7 bases remaining between them. The length of the CDR3 is 11 residues. Germline V gives CDR1 SGHTA, CDR2 FQGNSA. For the CDR3, the DNA is TGTGCCAGCAGCTTCCGGGGAACGCAGTATTTT. Its protein product is CASSFRGTQYF.

CDR3 sequence: CASSQVVRDLNYGYTF. The CDR3 DNA reads TGCGCCAGCAGCCAAGTGGTGAGGGACCTAAACTATGGCTACACCTTC. V is TRBV4-3 and J is TRBJ1-2, with a weak D call TRBD1 (5 bases). The CDR3 is 16 residues long. Germline CDR1 is LGHNA and CDR2 is YSLEER. The V and J ends lost 1 base and 2 bases respectively, with 14 bases between them.

This chain uses TRBV18 with TRBJ2-1, with D uncertain. Trimming took off 3 bases at V and 5 bases at J, with 14 bases between the two ends. This CDR3 is 15 amino acids long. In germline, CDR1 is KGHSH, CDR2 LQKENI. The CDR3 protein is CASSPPWGIDNEQFF. The CDR3 nucleotides are TGTGCCAGCTCACCGCCTTGGGGAATCGACAATGAGCAGTTCTTC. Full variable domain (rest looked up from reference TRBV18 and TRBJ2-1): NAGVMQNPRHLVRRRGQEARLRCSPMKGHSHVYWYRQLPEEGLKFMVYLQKENIIDESGMPKERFSAEFPKEGPSILRIQQVVRGDSAAYFCASSPPWGIDNEQFFGPGTRLTVL.

The CDR3 spells CASSLRTSGNTGELFF. DNA of the CDR3: TGTGCCAGCAGCTTGAGGACTAGCGGGAACACCGGGGAGCTGTTTTTT. The chain links TRBV5-4 to TRBJ2-2; TRBD2 agrees at 10 bases. This CDR3 contains 16 residues. The V gene's germline CDR1 is SGHNT and CDR2 YYREEE (reference sequence). The junction had 1 base not matched to a gene; V was cut back by 1 base and J by 1 base.

The chain employs TRBV4-1 and TRBJ1-2; 7 bases fit TRBD1. Germline V gene sequence: CDR1 MGHRA, CDR2 YSYEKL. The CDR3 runs to 15 residues. J was trimmed by 3 bases and V by 4 bases; bases with no gene match: 8. CDR3 loop: CASSRPTGSDYGYTF. The CDR3 DNA follows: TGCGCCAGCAGCCGACCGACAGGGTCGGACTATGGCTACACCTTC.

The gene calls are TRBV28 and TRBJ1-5; 7 bases match TRBD1. CDR1 MDHEN and CDR2 SYDVKM come from the germline V gene. V gave up 5 bases and J gave up 6 bases; unmatched junction bases: 7. The CDR3 is made up of 14 amino acids. CDR3 region: CASSLGGGGQPQHF. CDR3 DNA: TGTGCCAGCAGTCTTGGAGGGGGCGGTCAGCCCCAGCATTTT.

The CDR3 nucleotides read TGTGCCAGCAGTCTGACTAGCGGGGGAGAGACCCAGTACTTC. This encodes CASSLTSGGETQYF. The V call is TRBV6-2 or TRBV6-3, the J call TRBJ2-5; 12 positions match TRBD2. V dropped 5 bases and J dropped 4; count of bases not matched to a gene: 2. The germline gives CDR1 MNHEY, CDR2 SVGEGT. This CDR3 has 14 residues.